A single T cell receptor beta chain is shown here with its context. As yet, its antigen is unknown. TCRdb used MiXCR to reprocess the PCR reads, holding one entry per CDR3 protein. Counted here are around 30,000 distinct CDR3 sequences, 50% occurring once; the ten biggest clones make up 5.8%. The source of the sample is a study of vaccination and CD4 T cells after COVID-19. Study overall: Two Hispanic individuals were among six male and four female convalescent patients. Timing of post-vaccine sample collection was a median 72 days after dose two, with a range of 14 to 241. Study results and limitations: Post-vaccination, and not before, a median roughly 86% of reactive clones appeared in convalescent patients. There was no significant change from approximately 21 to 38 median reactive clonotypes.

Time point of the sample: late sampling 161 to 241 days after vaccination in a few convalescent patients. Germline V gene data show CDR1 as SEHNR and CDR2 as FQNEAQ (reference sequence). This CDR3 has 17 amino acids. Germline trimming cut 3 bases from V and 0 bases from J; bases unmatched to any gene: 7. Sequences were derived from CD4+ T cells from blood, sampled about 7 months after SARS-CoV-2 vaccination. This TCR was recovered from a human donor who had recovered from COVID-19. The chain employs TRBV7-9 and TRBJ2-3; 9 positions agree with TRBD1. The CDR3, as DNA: TGTGCCAGCAGCTTTCCCCGGACAGGGGAGAGCACAGATACGCAGTATTTT. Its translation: CASSFPRTGESTDTQYF.